This T cell receptor beta chain is drawn from a study of monozygotic twins with inflammatory bowel disease. TCRalpha and TCRbeta cDNA went through nested PCRs of roughly 16 and 10 cycles, two in total. TCRdb re-called the 5' RACE reads; every CDR3 protein appears as one record, without DNA. Recorded here are 110,000 to 150,000 distinct CDR3 sequences; the top ten clones represent roughly 1.2%. Germline CDR1 is SGHAT and CDR2 is FQNNGV. The CDR3 totals 17 residues. The sequenced material came from blood. This clonotype was obtained from a human donor with ulcerative colitis or Crohn's disease, or a healthy co-twin of an affected twin (not recorded which). The chain has TRBV11-2 and TRBJ2-3; checking the TCRdb D call of TRBD2 is not possible without DNA. Here the CDR3 reads CASSLDPRGRAIDTQYF.